The T cell receptor (beta chain) under discussion was sequenced for a study of blood T cell repertoires in COVID-19. Study overall: T cells, B-cell-depleted T cells, or PBMCs supplied cDNA or gDNA.

The germline CDR1 and CDR2 sequences are LNHDA and SQIVND (reference sequence). J lost 7 bases, V lost 4 bases, and 13 bases had no gene match. The CDR3 runs 16 residues. Libraries were prepared by immunoSEQ multiplex PCR; TCRdb keeps only in-frame clonotypes and omits some of them. The sample consists of fewer than 400,000 clones, about 90% of them appearing once. The clonotype originates from a woman in her 30s who had recovered from COVID-19. V usage is TRBV19 and J usage is TRBJ1-5; 7 bases agree with TRBD1. The sequenced sample was PBMCs or T cells enriched from blood (not recorded which). DNA of the CDR3: TGTGCCAGTAGTACCCGTCGGACAGGCGGTGGGCAGCCCCAGCATTTT. Translated: CASSTRRTGGGQPQHF.